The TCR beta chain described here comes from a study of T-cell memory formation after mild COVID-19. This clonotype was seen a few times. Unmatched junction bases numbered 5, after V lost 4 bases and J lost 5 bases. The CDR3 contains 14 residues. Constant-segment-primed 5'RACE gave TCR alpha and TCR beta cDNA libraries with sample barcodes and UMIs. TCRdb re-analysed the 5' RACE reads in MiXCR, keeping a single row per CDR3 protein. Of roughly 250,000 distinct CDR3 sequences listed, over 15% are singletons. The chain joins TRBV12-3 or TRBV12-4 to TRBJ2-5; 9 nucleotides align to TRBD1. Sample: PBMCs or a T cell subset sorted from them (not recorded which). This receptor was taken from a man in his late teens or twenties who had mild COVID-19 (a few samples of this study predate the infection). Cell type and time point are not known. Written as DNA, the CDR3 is TGTGCCAGCAGTTCTACAGGGGGCGCGGAGACCCAGTACTTC. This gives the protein CASSSTGGAETQYF.